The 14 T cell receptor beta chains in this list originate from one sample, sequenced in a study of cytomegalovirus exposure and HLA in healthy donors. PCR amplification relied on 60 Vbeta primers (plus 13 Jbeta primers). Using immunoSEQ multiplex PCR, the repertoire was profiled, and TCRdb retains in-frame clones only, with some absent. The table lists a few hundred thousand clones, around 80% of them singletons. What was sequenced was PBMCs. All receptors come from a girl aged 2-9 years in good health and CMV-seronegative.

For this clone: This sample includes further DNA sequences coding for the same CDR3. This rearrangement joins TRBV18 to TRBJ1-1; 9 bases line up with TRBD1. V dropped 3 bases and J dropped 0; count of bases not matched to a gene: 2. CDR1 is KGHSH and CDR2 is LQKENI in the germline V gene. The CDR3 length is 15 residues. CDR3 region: CASSPTGGMNTEAFF. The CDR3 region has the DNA TGTGCCAGCTCACCGACAGGGGGTATGAACACTGAAGCTTTCTTT.

CDR3: CAISPGTSGWSGTQYF. The DNA of the CDR3 is TGTGCCATCAGCCCCGGGACTAGCGGGTGGTCCGGGACCCAGTACTTC. This rearrangement joins TRBV10-3 to TRBJ2-5; 12 bases fit TRBD2. The CDR3 runs to 16 residues. Trimming removed 6 bases from V and 7 bases from J; junction bases left unmatched: 12. Germline CDR1 is ENHRY and CDR2 is SYGVKD.

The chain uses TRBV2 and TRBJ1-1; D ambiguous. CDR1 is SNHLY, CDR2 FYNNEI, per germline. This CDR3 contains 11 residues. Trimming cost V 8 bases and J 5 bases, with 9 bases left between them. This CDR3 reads CASPTGTEAFF. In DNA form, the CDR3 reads TGTGCCAGCCCTACGGGTACTGAAGCTTTCTTT. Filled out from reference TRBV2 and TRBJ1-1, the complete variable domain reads EPEVTQTPSHQVTQMGQEVILRCVPISNHLYFYWYRQILGQKVEFLVSFYNNEISEKSEIFDDQFSVERPDGSNFTLKIRSTKLEDSAMYFCASPTGTEAFFGQGTRLTVV.

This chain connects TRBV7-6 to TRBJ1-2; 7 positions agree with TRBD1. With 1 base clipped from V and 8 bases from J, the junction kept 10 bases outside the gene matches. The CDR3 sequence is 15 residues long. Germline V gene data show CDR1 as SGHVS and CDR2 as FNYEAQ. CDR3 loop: CASSLGPGQEVGYTF. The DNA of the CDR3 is TGTGCCAGCAGCTTAGGCCCCGGACAGGAGGTCGGCTACACCTTC.

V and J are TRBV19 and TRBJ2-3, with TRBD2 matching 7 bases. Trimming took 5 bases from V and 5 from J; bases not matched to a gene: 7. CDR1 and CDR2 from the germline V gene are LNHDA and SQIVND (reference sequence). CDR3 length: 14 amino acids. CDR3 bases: TGTGCCAGTAGTCTCCGGGACTACAGAGATACGCAGTATTTT. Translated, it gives CASSLRDYRDTQYF.

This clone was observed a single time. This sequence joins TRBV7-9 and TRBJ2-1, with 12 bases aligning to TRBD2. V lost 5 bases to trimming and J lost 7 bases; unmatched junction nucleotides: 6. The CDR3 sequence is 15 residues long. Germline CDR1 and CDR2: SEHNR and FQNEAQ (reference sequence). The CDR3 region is CASSRTSGDTNEQFF. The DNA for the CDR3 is TGTGCCAGCAGCCGGACTAGCGGGGATACTAATGAGCAGTTCTTC.

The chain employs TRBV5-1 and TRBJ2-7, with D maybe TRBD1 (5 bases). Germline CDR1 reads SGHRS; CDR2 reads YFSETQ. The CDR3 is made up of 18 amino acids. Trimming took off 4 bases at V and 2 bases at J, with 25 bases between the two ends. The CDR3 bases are TGCGCCAGCAGCCAAACCCTAAATTATCGACAGTCTACCTACGAGCAGTACTTC. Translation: CASSQTLNYRQSTYEQYF.

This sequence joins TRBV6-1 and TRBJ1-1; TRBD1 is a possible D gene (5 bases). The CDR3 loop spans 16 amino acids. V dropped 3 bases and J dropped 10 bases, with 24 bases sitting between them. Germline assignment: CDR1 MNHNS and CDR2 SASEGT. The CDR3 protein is CASSDVDTPVKAVAFF. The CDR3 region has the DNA TGTGCCAGCAGTGATGTGGACACCCCCGTAAAGGCGGTAGCTTTCTTT.

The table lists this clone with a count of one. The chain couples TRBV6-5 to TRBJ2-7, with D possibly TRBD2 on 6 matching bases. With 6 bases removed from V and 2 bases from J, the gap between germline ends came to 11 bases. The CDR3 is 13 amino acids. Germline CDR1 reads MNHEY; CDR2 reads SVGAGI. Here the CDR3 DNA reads TGTGCCAGCAGGACCGGGGGAGCCTACGAGCAGTACTTC. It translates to CASRTGGAYEQYF.

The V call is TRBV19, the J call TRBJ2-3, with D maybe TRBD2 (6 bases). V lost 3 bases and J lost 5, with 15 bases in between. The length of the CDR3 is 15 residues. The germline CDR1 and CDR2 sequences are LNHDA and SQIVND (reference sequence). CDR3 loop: CASSIPFGGKDTQYF. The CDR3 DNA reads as TGTGCCAGTAGTATCCCGTTCGGGGGAAAAGATACGCAGTATTTT.

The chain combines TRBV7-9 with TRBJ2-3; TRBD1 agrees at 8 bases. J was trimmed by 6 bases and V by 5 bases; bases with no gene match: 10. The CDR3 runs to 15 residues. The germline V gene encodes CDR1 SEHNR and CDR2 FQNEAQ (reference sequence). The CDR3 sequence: CASSMTGVDMDTQYF. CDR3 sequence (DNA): TGTGCCAGCAGCATGACAGGGGTGGACATGGATACGCAGTATTTT.

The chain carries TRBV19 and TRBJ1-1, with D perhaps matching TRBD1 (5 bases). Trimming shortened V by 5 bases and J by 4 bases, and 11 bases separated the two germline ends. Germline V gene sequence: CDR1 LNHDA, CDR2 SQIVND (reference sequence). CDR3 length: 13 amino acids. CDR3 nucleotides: TGTGCCAGTAGTCTCACGGGGGGCACTGAAGCTTTCTTT. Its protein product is CASSLTGGTEAFF.

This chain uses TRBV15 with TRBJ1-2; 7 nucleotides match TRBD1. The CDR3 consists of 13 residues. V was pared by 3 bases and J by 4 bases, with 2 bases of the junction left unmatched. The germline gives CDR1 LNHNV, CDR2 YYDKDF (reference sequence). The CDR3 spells CATSRGQSYGYTF. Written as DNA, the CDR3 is TGTGCCACCAGCAGGGGACAGAGCTATGGCTACACCTTC.

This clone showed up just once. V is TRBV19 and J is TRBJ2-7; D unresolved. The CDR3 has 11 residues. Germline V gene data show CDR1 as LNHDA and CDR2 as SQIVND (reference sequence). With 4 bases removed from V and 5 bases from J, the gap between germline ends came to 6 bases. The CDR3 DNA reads TGTGCCAGTAGTACCCCTCACGAGCAGTACTTC. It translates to CASSTPHEQYF.